The clone carrying this T cell receptor beta chain has ten or more counts. What it binds is not known. This CDR3 has 15 amino acids. V lost 4 bases to trimming and J lost 2 bases; unmatched junction nucleotides: 8. Germline-derived CDR1 and CDR2 are SGHTA and FQGTGA. This sample was included in a study of T cells in Graves' hyperthyroidism and ophthalmopathy. Study-wide context: Before any treatment, at initial diagnosis, peripheral blood was collected. Whole-study findings and limits: Most clonotypes expanded in thyroid above 0.001 were likewise present in blood.

RNA transcripts gave rise to amplified TCR beta CDR3 regions. The HTBI primer set was used in a first-round RT-PCR of the TCR CDR3. TCRdb analysed the multiplex PCR reads with MiXCR anew, one entry per CDR3 protein. The table records nearly 600,000 distinct CDR3 sequences, over 12% of them present only once. Ophthalmopathy patients showed a Clinical Activity Score of at least 3, NOSPECS grade of at least 4 and duration under 3 months. For the diagnoses, clinical symptoms, serum thyroxine and TRAb, thyroid ultrasound and orbital computed tomography were used. The TCR sequence derives from a woman younger than 30 with Graves' ophthalmopathy. The material sequenced was blood. The chain couples TRBV7-3 to TRBJ2-7; TRBD2 matches at 7 bases. The chain's CDR3 is CASSYTLASPYEQYF. The CDR3 bases are TGTGCCAGCAGCTACACACTAGCGTCACCCTACGAGCAGTACTTC. The entire variable domain, with the rest obtained from reference TRBV7-3 and TRBJ2-7, is as follows: GAGVSQTPSNKVTEKGKYVELRCDPISGHTALYWYRQSLGQGPEFLIYFQGTGAADDSGLPNDRFFAVRPEGSVSTLKIQRTERGDSAVYLCASSYTLASPYEQYFGPGTRLTVT.